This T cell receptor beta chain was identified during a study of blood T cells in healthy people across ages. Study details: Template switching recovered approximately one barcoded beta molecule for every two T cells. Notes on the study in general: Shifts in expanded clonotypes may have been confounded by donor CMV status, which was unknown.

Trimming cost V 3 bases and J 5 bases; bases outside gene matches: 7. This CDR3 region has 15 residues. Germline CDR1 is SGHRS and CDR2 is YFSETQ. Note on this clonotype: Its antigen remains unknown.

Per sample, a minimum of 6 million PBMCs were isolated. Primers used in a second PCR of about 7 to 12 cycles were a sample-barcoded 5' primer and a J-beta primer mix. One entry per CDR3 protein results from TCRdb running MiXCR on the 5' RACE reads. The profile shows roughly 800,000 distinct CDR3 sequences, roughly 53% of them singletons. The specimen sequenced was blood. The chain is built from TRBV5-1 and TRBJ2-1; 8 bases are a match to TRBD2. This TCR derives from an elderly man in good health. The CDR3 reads CASSSPGTRHNEQFF. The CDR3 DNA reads TGCGCCAGCAGCTCGCCCGGGACTAGACACAATGAGCAGTTCTTC.